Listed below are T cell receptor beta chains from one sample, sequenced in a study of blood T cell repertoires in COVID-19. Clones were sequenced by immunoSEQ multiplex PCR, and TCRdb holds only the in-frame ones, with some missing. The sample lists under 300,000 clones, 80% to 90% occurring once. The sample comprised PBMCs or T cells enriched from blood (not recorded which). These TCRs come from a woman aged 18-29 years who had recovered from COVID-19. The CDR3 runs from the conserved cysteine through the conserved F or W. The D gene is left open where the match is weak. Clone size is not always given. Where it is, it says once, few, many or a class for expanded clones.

CASSLGGRGTNYGYTF TGTGCCAGCAGCTTAGGGGGTAGGGGGACTAACTATGGCTACACCTTC - TRBJ1-2 16 - TRBV11-2
CASSVFLAGAYNEQFF TGTGCCAGTAGTGTGTTTCTAGCGGGGGCCTACAATGAGCAGTTCTTC - TRBJ2-1 16 TRBD2 TRBV19
CASSLSEGGYTF TGTGCCAGCAGCTTAAGCGAGGGCGGCTACACCTTC - TRBJ1-2 12 - TRBV7-9
CASSLTGGGDTQYF TGTGCCAGCAGCTTAACTGGGGGAGGAGATACGCAGTATTTT - TRBJ2-3 14 - TRBV11-3
CASSTGLASPAYEQYF TGTGCCAGCAGTACGGGACTAGCCAGCCCCGCCTACGAGCAGTACTTC - TRBJ2-7 16 TRBD2 TRBV2
CASSVEGTTYEQYF TGTGCCAGCAGCGTAGAAGGGACAACCTACGAGCAGTACTTC - TRBJ2-7 14 - TRBV9
CASSHWWTEGTEAFF TGTGCCAGCAGCCATTGGTGGACAGAGGGCACTGAAGCTTTCTTT - TRBJ1-1 15 - TRBV3-1/TRBV3-2
CASSRGGTAFF TGTGCCAGCAGCCGGGGGGGGACGGCTTTCTTT once TRBJ1-1 11 - TRBV3-1/TRBV3-2
CASSIIQGAFPYGYTF TGTGCCAGTAGTATCATACAGGGGGCGTTCCCCTATGGCTACACCTTC - TRBJ1-2 16 TRBD1 TRBV19
CASSPRLAGSTGELFF TGTGCCAGCTCACCACGACTAGCGGGGTCCACCGGGGAGCTGTTTTTT - TRBJ2-2 16 TRBD2 TRBV18
CASSFKLTGQGKTQYF TGTGCCAGCAGCTTTAAACTTACCGGACAGGGCAAGACCCAGTACTTC - TRBJ2-5 16 - TRBV21-1
CASGFGVGNQPQHF TGTGCTAGTGGTTTCGGGGTGGGCAATCAGCCCCAGCATTTT - TRBJ1-5 14 - TRBV12-5
CASDFGQGFDEQYF TGTGCCAGCGACTTCGGACAGGGCTTTGACGAGCAGTACTTC few TRBJ2-7 14 TRBD1 TRBV6-1
CASSPTGVPLYGYTF TGTGCCAGCAGCCCAACGGGGGTCCCCCTCTATGGCTACACCTTC - TRBJ1-2 15 - TRBV5-6
CASSLTRTGGNEQYF TGCGCCAGCAGCTTGACTAGGACAGGGGGTAACGAGCAGTACTTC - TRBJ2-7 15 TRBD1 TRBV5-1